This TCR beta chain was recorded in a study of graft-versus-host responses after intestinal transplantation. Co-plating was performed using around 200,000 CFSE-labeled responder cells and around 200,000 irradiated, violet-dye-labeled stimulator cells. Sorting was performed after the reaction on proliferating CFSE-low CD3+CD4+ and CD3+CD8+ responders. This clone was picked up a small number of times. Libraries were prepared by immunoSEQ multiplex PCR; TCRdb keeps only in-frame clonotypes and omits some of them. There are under 20,000 clones in the sample; about a third occur only once, and 1.5% to 2% lies in the top ten. The clonotype originates from a human patient who was an organ donor for intestinal transplantation. The sequencing used alloreactive CD4+ T cells from a mixed lymphocyte reaction culture, collected before transplantation. Subset of the sample: CFSE-low proliferating T cells sorted from roughly six-day pre-transplant mixed lymphocyte reaction (GvH or HvG direction).

The CDR3 here is CASSRYSGDLSYEQYF. For the CDR3, the DNA is TGCGCCAGCAGCCGCTACTCTGGGGACTTGTCCTACGAGCAGTACTTC. This chain uses TRBV4-1 with TRBJ2-7, with D possibly matching TRBD2 (6 bases). This CDR3 has 16 residues. V lost 4 bases to trimming and J lost 1 base, with 17 bases between them. Germline V gives CDR1 MGHRA, CDR2 YSYEKL.